The following is a TCR beta chain sequence with its context. This sample was included in a study of blood T cell repertoires in COVID-19. Here immunoSEQ multiplex PCR was the method, and the copy in TCRdb shows in-frame clones only, minus some. The sample consists of fewer than 150,000 clones, approximately 70% of them appearing once. This clonotype was sampled from a human donor with acute or convalescent COVID-19. The donor label of this sample is uncertain. Input material: peripheral blood.

The chain's CDR3 is CASSQAVVGEVAGELFF. In DNA, the CDR3 is TGTGCCAGCAGCCAAGCTGTTGTCGGGGAAGTGGCCGGGGAGCTGTTTTTT. V usage is TRBV3-1 (or the pseudogene TRBV3-2) and J usage is TRBJ2-2, with D perhaps TRBD2 (5 bases). Trimming left V 1 base short and J 6 bases short, with 18 bases between. Germline V lookup: CDR1 LGHDT, CDR2 YNNKEL (reference sequence). The length of the CDR3 is 17 residues.